This T cell receptor beta chain was captured in a study of shared clonotypes between healthy human individuals. Study details: The donor group consisted of two women and a few men, aged 18 to 49. Every donor yielded three CD4 naive, three CD4 memory, two CD8 naive and one CD8 memory plate.

In the authors' methods: Filtering differed because ImmunoSEQ produced junction-only sequences that carried no quality scores. Data came from immunoSEQ multiplex PCR; TCRdb stores just in-frame clones and leaves some out. The V and J calls and clone size were taken over from that table, and D and trimming were inferred from the DNA. This sample has hundreds of thousands of clones, with over 65% found just once. Study-level results: Estimated richness was generally greater in naive than memory subsets.

In germline, CDR1 is LGHNA, CDR2 YNFKEQ. The CDR3 is 16 amino acids. Trimming removed 6 bases at V and 2 bases at J, with 19 bases between. There are many counts of this clone. What it recognizes is unknown. Sequences were obtained from memory CD4+ T cells sorted from blood. Subset described: CD45RA-negative fraction. This TCR was recovered from a woman in her 30s in good health. The chain recombines TRBV4-2 with TRBJ2-5; D may match TRBD1 or TRBD2 (5 bases each). CDR3 amino acids: CASSLDWQGGQETQYF. CDR3 DNA sequence: TGTGCCAGCAGTCTGGACTGGCAGGGCGGACAAGAGACCCAGTACTTC.